This entry lists 8 T cell receptor beta chains sequenced from one sample in a study of T cell responses to AZD1222 COVID-19 vaccine (dated by TCRdb to the early 2020s). The library was prepared using the immunoSEQ multiplex PCR assay. TCRdb obtained this table from immuneACCESS and retained in-frame rearrangements with V and J assigned. These tables miss some clones; where compared with another copy, unresolved V genes account for less than half of the shortfall, and the remainder is unexplained. In this sample the table shows more than 250,000 clones, approximately 95% of which occur a single time. The ten largest clones represent 0.5% to 0.7% of the sample. The time point label, read with the paper, signifies: baseline before first vaccination. Here the sequenced sample was peripheral blood, taken on day 0 of AZD1222 vaccination. These TCRs come from an adult in good health.

This chain links TRBV7-3 with TRBJ2-7; 8 bases agree with TRBD1. Germline CDR1 is SGHTA and CDR2 is FQGTGA. V shed 5 bases, J shed 6 bases, and the junction held 6 bases outside the gene matches. This CDR3 is built from 13 residues. In nucleotides, the CDR3 is TGTGCCAGCAGCATCCTCCAGGGGGCCGAGCAGTACTTC. Its protein product is CASSILQGAEQYF. Combining the CDR3 with reference TRBV7-3 and TRBJ2-7 gives the whole variable domain GAGVSQTPSNKVTEKGKYVELRCDPISGHTALYWYRQSLGQGPEFLIYFQGTGAADDSGLPNDRFFAVRPEGSVSTLKIQRTERGDSAVYLCASSILQGAEQYFGPGTRLTVT.

V and J are TRBV6-6 and TRBJ2-5, with a weak D call TRBD2 (6 bases). Germline CDR1 and CDR2: MNHNY and SVGAGI (reference sequence). The CDR3 is made up of 13 amino acids. V lost 4 bases, J lost 1 base, and 7 bases lay in between. The CDR3 DNA reads as TGTGCCAGCAGTTCGGGACTCCAAGAGACCCAGTACTTC. This gives the protein CASSSGLQETQYF.

The rearrangement links TRBV2 to TRBJ2-7, with D possibly TRBD2 on 5 matching bases. Germline loops: CDR1 SNHLY, CDR2 FYNNEI. CDR3 length: 15 amino acids. The ends were cut back, 2 bases at V and 3 bases at J, with 14 bases in the middle. CDR3 loop: CASSELGIALYEQYF. CDR3 nucleotide sequence: TGTGCCAGCAGTGAACTCGGGATAGCGCTCTACGAGCAGTACTTC.

The rearrangement joins TRBV29-1 to TRBJ1-5, with 7 bases matching TRBD1. The CDR3 sequence is 12 residues long. With V trimmed by 4 bases and J by 9 bases, 6 bases remained unmatched. The germline CDR1 and CDR2 sequences are SQVTM and ANQGSEA. The CDR3 sequence: CSVGNRGAPQHF. The CDR3 nucleotides read TGCAGCGTTGGGAACAGGGGAGCGCCCCAGCATTTT. Using reference TRBV29-1 and TRBJ1-5 for the parts outside the CDR3, the full variable domain is SAVISQKPSRDICQRGTSLTIQCQVDSQVTMMFWYRQQPGQSLTLIATANQGSEATYESGFVIDKFPISRPNLTFSTLTVSNMSPEDSSIYLCSVGNRGAPQHFGDGTRLSIL.

J is TRBJ1-2 and V is TRBV9; TRBD1 matches 7 bases. Germline lookup yields CDR1 SGDLS and CDR2 YYNGEE. V gave up 0 bases and J gave up 8 bases; unmatched junction bases: 4. The length of the CDR3 is 13 residues. CDR3 sequence (DNA): TGTGCCAGCAGCGTAGACAGGGGATTCGGCTACACCTTC. Amino acid sequence: CASSVDRGFGYTF.

The chain combines TRBV19 with TRBJ1-1, with D perhaps TRBD1 (5 bases). The V gene lost 7 bases and the J gene lost 10 bases, with 22 bases spanning the gap. The CDR3 is made up of 14 amino acids. Germline assignment: CDR1 LNHDA and CDR2 SQIVND (reference sequence). In nucleotides, the CDR3 is TGTGCCAGTACACAGACCCCCAACAAGGGGAGAGCTTTCTTT. It specifies CASTQTPNKGRAFF.

This chain uses TRBV7-2 with TRBJ2-5, with TRBD2 matching over 8 bases. CDR1 is SGHTA, CDR2 FQGNSA, per germline. With V trimmed by 3 bases and J by 2 bases, 2 bases remained unmatched. The CDR3 length is 14 residues. The CDR3 coding sequence is TGTGCCAGCAGCTTTCAGCGGGGGCAAGAGACCCAGTACTTC. It translates to CASSFQRGQETQYF.

The gene calls are TRBV19 and TRBJ2-7; D may be TRBD2 (6 bases). This CDR3 comprises 14 residues. Germline V gene lookup returns CDR1 LNHDA and CDR2 SQIVND (reference sequence). V lost 0 bases, J lost 6 bases, and 12 bases lay in between. CDR3 nucleotides: TGTGCCAGTAGTATAGACGCGACTAGTTCCGAGCAGTACTTC. This encodes CASSIDATSSEQYF. Looking up the rest from reference TRBV19 and TRBJ2-7 gives the full variable domain: DGGITQSPKYLFRKEGQNVTLSCEQNLNHDAMYWYRQDPGQGLRLIYYSQIVNDFQKGDIAEGYSVSREKKESFPLTVTSAQKNPTAFYLCASSIDATSSEQYFGPGTRLTVT.